The sequence of this T cell receptor beta chain was determined in a study of human T cells and chemical hapten exposure. The CDR3 is made up of 15 amino acids. Germline values: CDR1 DFQATT, CDR2 SNEGSKA (reference sequence). Trimming left V 3 bases short and J 4 bases short, with 17 bases between. Stated time point: patch test 3, about 24 weeks after DPC sensitization. As to treatment: therapeutic diphenylcyclopropenone sensitization with weekly scalp DPC. TCRdb fed the RACE reads into MiXCR, producing one record per CDR3 protein. Here the sample spans more than 95,000 distinct CDR3 sequences, roughly a quarter being singletons.

The TCR was taken from a middle-aged man with alopecia areata. Some clones in this sample may be carry-over from other donors' samples. This sequence joins TRBV20-1 and TRBJ2-3; the D gene could be TRBD1 or TRBD2 (6 bases each). The sequencing here drew on whole blood, taken in connection with sensitization to the hapten diphenylcyclopropenone (DPC). CDR3 coding DNA: TGCAGTGCTAGGATCGGGGGCAGGGACTCAGATACGCAGTATTTT. Translating it yields CSARIGGRDSDTQYF.